This T cell receptor beta chain was observed in a study of blood T cell repertoires in COVID-19. The wider study: Sample material is recorded as cDNA or gDNA derived from T cells, B-cell-depleted T cells, or PBMCs.

Cohort allocation depended upon clinical history that participants reported. Germline assignment: CDR1 LNHDA and CDR2 SQIVND (reference sequence). The length of the CDR3 is 15 residues. J gave up 4 bases and V 10 bases, and 8 bases lay outside the gene matches. Original methodology: The assay estimated nucleated cells by amplifying reference gene primers. The repertoire was sequenced with immunoSEQ multiplex PCR; TCRdb's copy has only in-frame clones and lacks some. That table supplies the V and J calls and clone size; D and trimming were determined from the DNA. The sample carries about 270,000 clones, about nine tenths recorded once.

The clonotype originates from a woman in her thirties or forties with acute COVID-19. This chain connects TRBV19 to TRBJ2-3; TRBD2 matches at 13 bases. The sample taken for sequencing was PBMCs or T cells enriched from blood (not recorded which). Here the CDR3 DNA reads TGTGCCACCCAGTTACTAGCGGGAGGGCCAGATACGCAGTATTTT. Amino acids: CATQLLAGGPDTQYF.